The clone carrying this T cell receptor beta chain was picked up many times. Its antigen is undetermined. The CDR3 end is not reached by the read, which stops 3 residues before it; the germline J gene fills it in. Method: immunoSEQ multiplex PCR; TCRdb's copy keeps in-frame clones and lacks some. Observed are fewer than 55,000 clones, no singletons, with the top ten taking approximately 2%. Looked up from germline, CDR1 is SGHRS and CDR2 is YFSETQ. The CDR3 is made up of 15 amino acids. With 1 base clipped from V and 8 bases from J, the junction kept 4 bases outside the gene matches. Both groups were predominantly of Caucasian heritage. This entry comes from a study of T cell clonality in common variable immunodeficiency. General study results and limits: CVID subjects showed higher TCRbeta clonality than healthy controls. In common variable immunodeficiency, TCR beta chains reportedly carried fewer deletions and N-nucleotide insertions.

This TCR derives from a person aged 18-69 years in good health. The sequenced material came from peripheral blood mononuclear cells. V is TRBV5-1 and J is TRBJ2-1, with 12 nucleotides matching TRBD1. The CDR3 sequence is CASSLRGTGGHEQFF. CDR3 bases read: TGCGCCAGCAGCTTGCGAGGGACAGGGGGCCATGAG.